The rows below give T cell receptor beta chains drawn from one sample of a study of post-analysis software for immune sequencing data. Via MiXCR, TCRdb re-called the PCR reads, giving one row per CDR3 protein. The repertoire includes roughly 400,000 distinct CDR3 sequences, roughly 40% of them detected once, and 6% to 9% sits in the top ten. Sequenced input: blood. These receptors were collected from a girl aged 2 to 10 with multiple sclerosis. Each CDR3 is given with its conserved first and last residue. The D gene is left open where the match is weak. A row's size may be missing; if present it is once, few, many or a size class.

v_call	d_call	clone_size	j_call	cdr3_aa	cdr3_nt
TRBV29-1	TRBD2	NA	TRBJ2-7	CSGSGRVGEQYF	TGCAGCGGTAGCGGGAGGGTCGGCGAGCAGTACTTC
TRBV5-6	NA	NA	TRBJ1-5	CASSLGPSQPQHF	TGTGCCAGCAGCTTGGGTCCCTCTCAGCCCCAGCATTTT
TRBV20-1	TRBD1	NA	TRBJ1-5	CSATTGFRNQPQHF	TGCAGTGCTACGACAGGGTTCCGGAATCAGCCCCAGCATTTT
TRBV20-1	NA	few	TRBJ2-7	CSAKRTAPYEQYF	TGCAGTGCTAAACGGACGGCGCCCTACGAGCAGTACTTC
TRBV4-1	NA	few	TRBJ2-5	CASSQDGLRGETQYF	TGCGCCAGCAGCCAAGATGGACTGAGGGGGGAGACCCAGTACTTC
TRBV24-1	NA	few	TRBJ2-7	CATSEPDIPYEQYF	TGTGCCACCAGTGAGCCGGACATACCCTACGAGCAGTACTTC
TRBV4-2	TRBD1	NA	TRBJ2-1	CASSVRDRGSNEQFF	TGTGCCAGCAGCGTCCGGGACAGGGGGAGCAATGAGCAGTTCTTC
TRBV5-1	NA	NA	TRBJ1-6	CASSVGGSPLHF	TGCGCCAGCAGCGTTGGTGGTTCACCCCTCCACTTT
TRBV21-1	NA	NA	TRBJ1-2	CASSKGNQGYGYTF	TGTGCCAGCAGCAAAGGCAACCAAGGCTATGGCTACACCTTC
TRBV7-9	TRBD1	few	TRBJ2-7	CASSPRTGVFYEQYF	TGTGCCAGCAGCCCCCGCACAGGGGTTTTTTACGAGCAGTACTTC
TRBV7-8	NA	few	TRBJ2-3	CASSLTGGANTQYF	TGTGCCAGCAGCTTAACCGGGGGCGCGAATACGCAGTATTTT
TRBV9	TRBD2	few	TRBJ2-1	CASSYSGRAGNEQFF	TGTGCCAGCAGCTATAGCGGGAGGGCCGGAAATGAGCAGTTCTTC
TRBV24-1	NA	few	TRBJ2-5	CATSAFETQYF	TGTGCCACCAGTGCGTTTGAGACCCAGTACTTC
TRBV6-2/TRBV6-3	NA	NA	TRBJ1-5	CASSRGGQPQHF	TGTGCCAGCAGTCGGGGCGGTCAGCCCCAGCATTTT
TRBV7-3	NA	few	TRBJ2-3	CASSMDWTDTQYF	TGTGCCAGCAGCATGGACTGGACAGATACGCAGTATTTT
TRBV29-1	NA	few	TRBJ2-3	CSSKTRYTDTQYF	TGCAGCTCGAAGACTCGTTACACAGATACGCAGTATTTT
TRBV6-4	TRBD1	few	TRBJ2-3	CASSDKGQGDTQYF	TGTGCCAGCAGTGACAAGGGACAGGGGGATACGCAGTATTTT
TRBV6-5	TRBD2	NA	TRBJ2-1	CGSSLPGLAGGYNEQFF	TGTGGCAGCAGTCTACCGGGACTAGCGGGGGGCTACAATGAGCAGTTCTTC
TRBV6-6	TRBD1	NA	TRBJ2-1	CASGDRAYNEQFF	TGTGCCAGTGGTGACAGGGCCTACAATGAGCAGTTCTTC
TRBV6-1	NA	few	TRBJ2-7	CASSETWAKSEQYF	TGTGCCAGCAGTGAAACGTGGGCGAAGAGCGAGCAGTACTTC
TRBV20-1	NA	NA	TRBJ2-3	CSASETDTQYF	TGCAGTGCTTCTGAAACAGATACGCAGTATTTT
TRBV28	TRBD2	NA	TRBJ2-7	CASSLYSGLTYEQYF	TGTGCCAGCAGTTTGTATAGCGGGTTAACCTACGAGCAGTACTTC
TRBV29-1	NA	few	TRBJ2-1	CSVEGWGPYNEQFF	TGCAGCGTTGAGGGATGGGGCCCCTACAATGAGCAGTTCTTC
TRBV10-3	NA	few	TRBJ1-5	CAISGQGNQPQHF	TGTGCCATCAGTGGACAGGGCAATCAGCCCCAGCATTTT
TRBV7-6	NA	NA	TRBJ2-6	CASGAGTTGANVPTF	TGTGCGTCAGGGGCAGGCACTACTGGGGCCAACGTCCCGACTTTC